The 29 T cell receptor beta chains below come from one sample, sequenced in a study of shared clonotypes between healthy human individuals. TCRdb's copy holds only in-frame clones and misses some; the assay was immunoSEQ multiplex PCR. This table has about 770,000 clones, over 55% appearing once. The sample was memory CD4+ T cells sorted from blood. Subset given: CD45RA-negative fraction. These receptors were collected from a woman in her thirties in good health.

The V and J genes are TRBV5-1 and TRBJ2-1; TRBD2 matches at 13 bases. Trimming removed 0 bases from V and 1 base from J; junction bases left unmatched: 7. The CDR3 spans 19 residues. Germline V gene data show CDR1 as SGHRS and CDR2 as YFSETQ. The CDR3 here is CASSLVPTSGRVSYNEQFF. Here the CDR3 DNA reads TGCGCCAGCAGCTTGGTCCCAACTAGCGGGAGGGTATCCTACAATGAGCAGTTCTTC.

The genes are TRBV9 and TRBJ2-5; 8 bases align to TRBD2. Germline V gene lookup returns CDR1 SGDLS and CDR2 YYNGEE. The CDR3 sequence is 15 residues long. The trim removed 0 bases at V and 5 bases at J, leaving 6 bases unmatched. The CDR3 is CASSVDSGGRETQYF. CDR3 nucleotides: TGTGCCAGCAGCGTAGATTCGGGAGGGAGGGAGACCCAGTACTTC.

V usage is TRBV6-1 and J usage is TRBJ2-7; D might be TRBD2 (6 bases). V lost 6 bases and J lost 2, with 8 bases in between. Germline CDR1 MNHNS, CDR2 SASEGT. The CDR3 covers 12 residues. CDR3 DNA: TGTGCCAGCAGCCTAGCGACCTACGAGCAGTACTTC. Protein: CASSLATYEQYF.

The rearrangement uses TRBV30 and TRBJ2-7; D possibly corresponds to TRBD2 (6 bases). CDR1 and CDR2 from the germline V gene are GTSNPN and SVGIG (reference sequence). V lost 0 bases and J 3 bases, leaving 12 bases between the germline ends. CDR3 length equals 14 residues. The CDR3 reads CAWSVRLSGYEQYF. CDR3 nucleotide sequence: TGTGCCTGGAGTGTACGGCTTAGCGGCTACGAGCAGTACTTC.

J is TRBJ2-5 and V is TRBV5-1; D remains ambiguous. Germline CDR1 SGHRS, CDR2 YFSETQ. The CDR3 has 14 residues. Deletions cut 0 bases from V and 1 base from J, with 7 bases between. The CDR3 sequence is CASSLAQSQETQYF. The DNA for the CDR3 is TGCGCCAGCAGCTTGGCCCAAAGCCAAGAGACCCAGTACTTC.

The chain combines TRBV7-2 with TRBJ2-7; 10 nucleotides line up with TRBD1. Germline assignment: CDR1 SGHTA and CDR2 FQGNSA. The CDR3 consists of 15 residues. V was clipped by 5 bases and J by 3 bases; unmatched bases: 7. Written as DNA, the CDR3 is TGTGCCAGCAGCGAGCCCGGGACAGGGGTCTACGAGCAGTACTTC. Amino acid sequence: CASSEPGTGVYEQYF.

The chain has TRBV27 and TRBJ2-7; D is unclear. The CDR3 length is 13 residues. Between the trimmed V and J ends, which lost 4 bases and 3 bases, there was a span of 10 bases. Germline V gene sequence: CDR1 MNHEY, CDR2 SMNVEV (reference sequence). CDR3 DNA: TGTGCCAGCAGTTCCAAGGCAGGCTACGAGCAGTACTTC. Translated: CASSSKAGYEQYF.

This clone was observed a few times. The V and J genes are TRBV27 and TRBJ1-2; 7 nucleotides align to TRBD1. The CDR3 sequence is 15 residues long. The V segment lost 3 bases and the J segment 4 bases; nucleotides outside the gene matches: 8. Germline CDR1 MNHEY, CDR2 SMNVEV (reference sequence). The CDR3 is CASSLSAGGIYGYTF. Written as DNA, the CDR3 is TGTGCCAGCAGTTTGTCGGCAGGGGGAATCTATGGCTACACCTTC.

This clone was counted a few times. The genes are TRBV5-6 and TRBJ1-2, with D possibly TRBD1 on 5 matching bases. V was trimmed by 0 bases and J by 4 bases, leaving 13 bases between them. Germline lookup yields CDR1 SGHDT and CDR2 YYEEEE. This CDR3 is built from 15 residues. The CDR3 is CASSLGGRAIYGYTF. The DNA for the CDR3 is TGTGCCAGCAGCTTGGGGGGCAGGGCCATCTATGGCTACACCTTC. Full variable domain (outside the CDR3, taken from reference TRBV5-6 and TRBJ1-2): DAGVTQSPTHLIKTRGQQVTLRCSPKSGHDTVSWYQQALGQGPQFIFQYYEEEERQRGNFPDRFSGHQFPNYSSELNVNALLLGDSALYLCASSLGGRAIYGYTFGSGTRLTVV.

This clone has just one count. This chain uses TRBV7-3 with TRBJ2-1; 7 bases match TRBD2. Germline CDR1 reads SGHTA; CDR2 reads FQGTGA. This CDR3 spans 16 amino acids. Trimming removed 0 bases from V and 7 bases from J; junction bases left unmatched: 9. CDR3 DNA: TGTGCCAGCAGCTTAACATCCACCGGGACTATGAATGAGCAGTTCTTC. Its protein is CASSLTSTGTMNEQFF.

The CDR3 nucleotides are TGTGCCAGCAGCGTAACTAGCGGGAGGGGGGATGAGCAGTTCTTC. Translation: CASSVTSGRGDEQFF. This chain joins TRBV9 and TRBJ2-1; 13 positions match TRBD2. The J segment lost 8 bases and the V segment lost 1 base, leaving 3 bases of the junction unmatched. This CDR3 has 15 residues. CDR1 and CDR2 (germline): SGDLS, YYNGEE.

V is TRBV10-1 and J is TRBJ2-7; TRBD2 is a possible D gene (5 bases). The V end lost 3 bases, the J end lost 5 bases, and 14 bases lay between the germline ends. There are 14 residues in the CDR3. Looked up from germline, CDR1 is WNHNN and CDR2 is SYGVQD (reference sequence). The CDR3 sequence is CASSDGAARNEQYF. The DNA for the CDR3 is TGCGCCAGCAGTGACGGAGCGGCCCGGAACGAGCAGTACTTC.

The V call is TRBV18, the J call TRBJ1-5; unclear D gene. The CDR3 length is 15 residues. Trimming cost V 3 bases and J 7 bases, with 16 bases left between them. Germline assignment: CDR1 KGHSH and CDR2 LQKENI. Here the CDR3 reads CASSPQETPGQPQHF. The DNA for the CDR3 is TGTGCCAGCTCACCTCAAGAGACCCCCGGGCAGCCCCAGCATTTT.

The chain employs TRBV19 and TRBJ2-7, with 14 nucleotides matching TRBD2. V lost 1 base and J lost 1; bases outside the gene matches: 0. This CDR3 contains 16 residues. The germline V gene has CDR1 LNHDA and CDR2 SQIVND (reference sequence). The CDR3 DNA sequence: TGTGCCAGTAGTATAGGGACTAGCGGGAGGTCCTACGAGCAGTACTTC. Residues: CASSIGTSGRSYEQYF.

As DNA, the CDR3 is TGTGCCAGCAGTTCCCAATGGGTGGGGAACACTGAAGCTTTCTTT. It yields the protein CASSSQWVGNTEAFF. The chain uses TRBV6-1 and TRBJ1-1; D not resolved. CDR3 length: 15 amino acids. V lost 5 bases to trimming and J lost 1 base, with 14 bases between them. Germline V gene sequence: CDR1 MNHNS, CDR2 SASEGT.

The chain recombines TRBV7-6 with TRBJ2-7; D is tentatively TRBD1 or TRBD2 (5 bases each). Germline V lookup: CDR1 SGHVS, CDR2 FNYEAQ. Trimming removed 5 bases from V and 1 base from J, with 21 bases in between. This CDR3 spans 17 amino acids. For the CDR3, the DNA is TGTGCCAGCAGCGCGGGCGCGGCGGCCGACAGATCCTACGAGCAGTACTTC. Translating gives CASSAGAAADRSYEQYF.

The CDR3: CASSPLNNEQFF. CDR3 nucleotide sequence: TGTGCCAGCTCACCACTTAACAATGAGCAGTTCTTC. The rearrangement joins TRBV18 to TRBJ2-1; D is unclear. CDR1 is KGHSH, CDR2 LQKENI, per germline. Between the trimmed V and J ends, which lost 1 base and 5 bases, there was a span of 3 bases. CDR3 size: 12 residues.

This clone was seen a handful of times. This CDR3 is CATSRRTGGLETQYF. The CDR3 DNA reads TGTGCCACCAGCAGACGGACAGGGGGCCTGGAGACCCAGTACTTC. J is TRBJ2-5 and V is TRBV15, with 11 positions matching TRBD1. Germline V gives CDR1 LNHNV, CDR2 YYDKDF (reference sequence). The CDR3 is made up of 15 amino acids. J lost 5 bases, V lost 2 bases, and 4 bases had no gene match.

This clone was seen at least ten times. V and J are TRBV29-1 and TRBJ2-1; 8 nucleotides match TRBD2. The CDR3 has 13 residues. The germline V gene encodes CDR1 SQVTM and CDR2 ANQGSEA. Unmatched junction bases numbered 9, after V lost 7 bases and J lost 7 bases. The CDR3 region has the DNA TGCAGCGCCCACAGCGGGAGATTTAATGAGCAGTTCTTC. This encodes CSAHSGRFNEQFF.

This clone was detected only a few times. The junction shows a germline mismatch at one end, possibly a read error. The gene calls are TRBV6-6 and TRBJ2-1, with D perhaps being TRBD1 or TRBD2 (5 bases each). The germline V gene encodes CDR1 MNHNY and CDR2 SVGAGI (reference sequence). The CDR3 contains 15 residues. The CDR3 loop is CASSYSTLGDRGWIF. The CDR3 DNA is TGTGCCAGCAGTTACTCGACCCTGGGTGACCGGGGCTGGATCTTC.

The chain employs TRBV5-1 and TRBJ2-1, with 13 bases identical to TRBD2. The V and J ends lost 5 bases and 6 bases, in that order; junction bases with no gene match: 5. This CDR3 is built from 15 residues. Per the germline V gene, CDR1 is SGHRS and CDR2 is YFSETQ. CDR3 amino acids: CASRDRLAGGNEQFF. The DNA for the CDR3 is TGCGCCAGCAGGGATAGACTAGCGGGAGGCAATGAGCAGTTCTTC.

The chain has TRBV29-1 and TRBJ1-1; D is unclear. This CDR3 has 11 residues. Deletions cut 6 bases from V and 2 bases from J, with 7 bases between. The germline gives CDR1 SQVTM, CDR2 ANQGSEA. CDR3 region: CSVADNTEAFF. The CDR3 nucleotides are TGCAGCGTAGCGGACAACACTGAAGCTTTCTTT.

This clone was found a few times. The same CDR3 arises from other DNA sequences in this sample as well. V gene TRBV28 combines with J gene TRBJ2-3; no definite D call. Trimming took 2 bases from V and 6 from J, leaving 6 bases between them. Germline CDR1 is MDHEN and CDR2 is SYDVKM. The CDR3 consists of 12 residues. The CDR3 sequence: CASSLRADTQYF. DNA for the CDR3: TGTGCCAGCAGTTTAAGAGCGGATACGCAGTATTTT.

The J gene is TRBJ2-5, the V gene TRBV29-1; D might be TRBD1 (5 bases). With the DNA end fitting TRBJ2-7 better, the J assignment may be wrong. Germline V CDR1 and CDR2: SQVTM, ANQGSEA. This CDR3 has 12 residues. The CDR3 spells CSARQSSYEQYF. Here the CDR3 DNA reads TGCAGTGCAAGACAGAGCTCCTACGAGCAGTACTTC.

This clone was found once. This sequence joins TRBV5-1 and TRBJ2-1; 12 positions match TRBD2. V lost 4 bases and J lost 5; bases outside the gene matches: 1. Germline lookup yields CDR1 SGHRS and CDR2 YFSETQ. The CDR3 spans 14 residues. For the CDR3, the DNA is TGCGCCAGCAGCAGACTAGCGGGAGACAATGAGCAGTTCTTC. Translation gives CASSRLAGDNEQFF.

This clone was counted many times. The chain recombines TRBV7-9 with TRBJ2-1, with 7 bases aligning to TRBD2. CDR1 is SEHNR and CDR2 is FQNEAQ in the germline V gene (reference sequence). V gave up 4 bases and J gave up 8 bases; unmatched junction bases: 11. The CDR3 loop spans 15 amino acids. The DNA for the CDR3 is TGTGCCAGCAGCTGGTGGACTAGGACCTCGGATGAGCAGTTCTTC. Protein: CASSWWTRTSDEQFF. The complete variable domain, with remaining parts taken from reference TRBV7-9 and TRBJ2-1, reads DTGVSQNPRHKITKRGQNVTFRCDPISEHNRLYWYRQTLGQGPEFLTYFQNEAQLEKSRLLSDRFSAERPKGSFSTLEIQRTEQGDSAMYLCASSWWTRTSDEQFFGPGTRLTVL.

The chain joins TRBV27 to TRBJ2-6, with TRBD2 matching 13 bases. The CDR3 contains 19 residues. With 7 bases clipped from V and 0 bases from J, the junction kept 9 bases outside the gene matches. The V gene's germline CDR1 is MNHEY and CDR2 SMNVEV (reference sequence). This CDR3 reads CASTQTTSGRFSGANVLTF. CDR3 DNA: TGTGCCAGCACCCAGACGACTAGCGGGAGGTTCTCTGGGGCCAACGTCCTGACTTTC.

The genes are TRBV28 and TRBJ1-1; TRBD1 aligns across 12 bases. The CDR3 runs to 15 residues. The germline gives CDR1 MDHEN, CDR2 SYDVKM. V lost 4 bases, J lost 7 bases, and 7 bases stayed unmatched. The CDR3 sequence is CASSSGQGALGEAFF. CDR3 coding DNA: TGTGCCAGCAGTTCGGGACAGGGGGCGTTGGGTGAAGCTTTCTTT. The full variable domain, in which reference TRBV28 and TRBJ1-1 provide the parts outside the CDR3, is DVKVTQSSRYLVKRTGEKVFLECVQDMDHENMFWYRQDPGLGLRLIYFSYDVKMKEKGDIPEGYSVSREKKERFSLILESASTNQTSMYLCASSSGQGALGEAFFGQGTRLTVV.

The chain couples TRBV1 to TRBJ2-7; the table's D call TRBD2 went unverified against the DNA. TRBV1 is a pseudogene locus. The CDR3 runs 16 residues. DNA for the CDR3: TGCACCAGCAGCCAAGAACTGGGAGACCTCTTCTACGAGCAGTACTTC. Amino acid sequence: CTSSQELGDLFYEQYF.